This T cell receptor (beta chain) is drawn from a study of T cells in Graves' hyperthyroidism and ophthalmopathy. Germline V gene sequence: CDR1 SNHLY, CDR2 FYNNEI. The V and J ends lost 5 bases and 5 bases respectively, with 21 bases between them. The CDR3 is made up of 16 amino acids. This clonotype was detected ten times or more. The investigators amplified TCR beta CDR3 regions from RNA transcripts. First-round RT-PCR of the TCR CDR3 relied on the HTBI primer set. TCRdb independently ran MiXCR on the multiplex PCR reads; one entry per CDR3 protein. In the table there are more than 300,000 distinct CDR3 sequences, about 14% of which are singletons.

The sequence derives from a woman aged 30 to 39 with Graves' ophthalmopathy. This chain uses TRBV2 with TRBJ2-5; D perhaps matches TRBD1 (6 bases). The sample was blood. This CDR3 is CASSPDKTGFWETQYF. The CDR3 coding sequence is TGTGCCAGCAGTCCTGATAAGACAGGATTTTGGGAGACCCAGTACTTC.